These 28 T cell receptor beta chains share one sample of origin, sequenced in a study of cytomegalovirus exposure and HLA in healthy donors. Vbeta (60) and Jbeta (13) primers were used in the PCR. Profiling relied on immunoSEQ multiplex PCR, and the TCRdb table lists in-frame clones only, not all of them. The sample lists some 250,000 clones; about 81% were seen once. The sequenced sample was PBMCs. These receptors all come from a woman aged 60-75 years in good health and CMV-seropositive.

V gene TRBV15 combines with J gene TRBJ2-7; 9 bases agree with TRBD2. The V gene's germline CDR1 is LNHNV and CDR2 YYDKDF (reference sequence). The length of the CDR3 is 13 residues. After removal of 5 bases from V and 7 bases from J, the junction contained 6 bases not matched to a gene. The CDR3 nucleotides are TGTGCCACCAGCCGCGGGAGGGCAAGGGAGCAGTACTTC. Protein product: CATSRGRAREQYF.

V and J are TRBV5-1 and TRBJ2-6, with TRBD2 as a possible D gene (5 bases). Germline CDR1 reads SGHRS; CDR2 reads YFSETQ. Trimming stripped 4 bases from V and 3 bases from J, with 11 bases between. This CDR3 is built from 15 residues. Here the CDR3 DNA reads TGCGCCAGCAGCCCCTTTGAGGGTGGGGCCAACGTCCTGACTTTC. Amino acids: CASSPFEGGANVLTF. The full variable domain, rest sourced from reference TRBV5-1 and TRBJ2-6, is KAGVTQTPRYLIKTRGQQVTLSCSPISGHRSVSWYQQTPGQGLQFLFEYFSETQRNKGNFPGRFSGRQFSNSRSEMNVSTLELGDSALYLCASSPFEGGANVLTFGAGSRLTVL.

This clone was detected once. DNA for the CDR3: TGTGCCAGCAGCAAAATACAGGGGCCCCCTTACAATGAGCAGTTCTTC. As protein: CASSKIQGPPYNEQFF. The chain carries TRBV7-9 and TRBJ2-1; 7 bases match TRBD1. Unmatched junction bases numbered 11, after V lost 5 bases and J lost 4 bases. The length of the CDR3 is 16 residues. Germline loops: CDR1 SEHNR, CDR2 FQNEAQ (reference sequence).

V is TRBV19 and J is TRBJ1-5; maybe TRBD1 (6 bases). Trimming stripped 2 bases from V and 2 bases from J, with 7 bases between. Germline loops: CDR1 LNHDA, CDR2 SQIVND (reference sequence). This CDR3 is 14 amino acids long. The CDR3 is CASSIPGGNQPQHF. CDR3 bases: TGTGCCAGTAGTATACCAGGGGGCAATCAGCCCCAGCATTTT.

The chain's CDR3 is CASSETGPSNQPQHF. The CDR3, as DNA: TGTGCCAGCAGTGAGACAGGACCTAGCAATCAGCCCCAGCATTTT. V gene TRBV6-1 combines with J gene TRBJ1-5; tentative D call: TRBD1 (6 bases). V lost 3 bases to trimming and J lost 0 bases, with 9 bases between them. Germline loops: CDR1 MNHNS, CDR2 SASEGT. The CDR3 extends over 15 amino acids.

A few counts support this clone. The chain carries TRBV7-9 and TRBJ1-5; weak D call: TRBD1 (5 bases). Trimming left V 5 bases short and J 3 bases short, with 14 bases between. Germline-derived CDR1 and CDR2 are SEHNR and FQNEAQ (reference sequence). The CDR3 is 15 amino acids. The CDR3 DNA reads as TGTGCCAGCAGCGTTGGGGCGGCTTACAATCAGCCCCAGCATTTT. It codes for CASSVGAAYNQPQHF.

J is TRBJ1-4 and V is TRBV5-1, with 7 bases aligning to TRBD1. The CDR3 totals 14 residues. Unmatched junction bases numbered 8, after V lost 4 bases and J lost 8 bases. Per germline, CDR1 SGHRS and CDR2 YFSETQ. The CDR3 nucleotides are TGCGCCAGCAGCCCAAACAGGGGCGGCGAAAAACTGTTTTTT. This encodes CASSPNRGGEKLFF.

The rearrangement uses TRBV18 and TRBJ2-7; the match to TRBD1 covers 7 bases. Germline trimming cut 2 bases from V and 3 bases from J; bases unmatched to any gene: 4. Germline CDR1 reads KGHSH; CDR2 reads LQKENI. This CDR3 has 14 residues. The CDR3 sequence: CASSPRQGNYEQYF. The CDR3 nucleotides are TGTGCCAGCTCACCAAGACAGGGCAACTACGAGCAGTACTTC.

Here the CDR3 reads CASSPGQGRGQPQHF. The CDR3 DNA follows: TGTGCCAGCAGTCCCGGACAGGGGAGGGGTCAGCCCCAGCATTTT. The chain has TRBV6-6 and TRBJ1-5, with TRBD1 matching 9 bases. Germline CDR1 reads MNHNY; CDR2 reads SVGAGI (reference sequence). CDR3 length equals 15 residues. J was trimmed by 6 bases and V by 5 bases; bases with no gene match: 8.

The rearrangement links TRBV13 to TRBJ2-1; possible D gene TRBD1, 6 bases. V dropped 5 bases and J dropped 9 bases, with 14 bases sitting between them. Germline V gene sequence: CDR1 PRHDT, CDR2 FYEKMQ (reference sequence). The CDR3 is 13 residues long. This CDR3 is CASSPPGAIEQFF. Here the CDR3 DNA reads TGTGCCAGCAGCCCCCCAGGGGCGATTGAGCAGTTCTTC. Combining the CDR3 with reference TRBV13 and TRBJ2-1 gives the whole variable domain AAGVIQSPRHLIKEKRETATLKCYPIPRHDTVYWYQQGPGQDPQFLISFYEKMQSDKGSIPDRFSAQQFSDYHSELNMSSLELGDSALYFCASSPPGAIEQFFGPGTRLTVL.

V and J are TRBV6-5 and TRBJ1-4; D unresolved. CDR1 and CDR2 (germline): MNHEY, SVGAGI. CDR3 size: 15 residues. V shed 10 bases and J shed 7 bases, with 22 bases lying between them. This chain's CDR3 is CATNPTWSAGEKLFF. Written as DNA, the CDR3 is TGTGCCACAAACCCGACTTGGTCCGCCGGTGAAAAACTGTTTTTT.

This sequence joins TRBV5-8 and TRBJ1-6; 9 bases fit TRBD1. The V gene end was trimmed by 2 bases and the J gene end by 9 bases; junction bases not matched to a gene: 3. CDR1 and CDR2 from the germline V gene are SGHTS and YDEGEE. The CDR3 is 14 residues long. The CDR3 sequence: CASSFGTGTSPLHF. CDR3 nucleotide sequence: TGTGCCAGCAGCTTCGGGACAGGGACTTCACCCCTCCACTTT.

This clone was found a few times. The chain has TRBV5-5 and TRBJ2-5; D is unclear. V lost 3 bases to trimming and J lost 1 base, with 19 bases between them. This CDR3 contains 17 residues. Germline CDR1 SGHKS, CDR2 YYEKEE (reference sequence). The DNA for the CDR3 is TGTGCCAGCAGCTGGGCCCTTGCGTGGGCCCTCCAAGAGACCCAGTACTTC. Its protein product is CASSWALAWALQETQYF.

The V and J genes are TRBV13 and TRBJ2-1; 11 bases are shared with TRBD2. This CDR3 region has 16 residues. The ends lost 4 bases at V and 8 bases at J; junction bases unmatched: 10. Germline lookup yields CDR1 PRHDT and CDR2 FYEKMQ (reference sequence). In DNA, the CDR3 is TGTGCCAGCAGCTCCGTAGCGGGAGGGAGTGTCGATGAGCAGTTCTTC. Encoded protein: CASSSVAGGSVDEQFF.

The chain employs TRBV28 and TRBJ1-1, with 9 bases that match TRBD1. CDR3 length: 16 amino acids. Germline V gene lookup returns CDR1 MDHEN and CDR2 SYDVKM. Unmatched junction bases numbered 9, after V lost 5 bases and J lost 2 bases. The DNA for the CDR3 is TGTGCCAGCAGTGTAGGGCCGGGACAGGGAAACACTGAAGCTTTCTTT. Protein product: CASSVGPGQGNTEAFF.

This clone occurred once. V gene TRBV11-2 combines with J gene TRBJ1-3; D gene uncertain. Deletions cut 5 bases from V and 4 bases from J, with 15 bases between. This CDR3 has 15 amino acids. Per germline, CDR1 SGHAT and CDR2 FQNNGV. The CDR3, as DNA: TGTGCCAGCAGCCCTTCAGCGGCGACGGGAAACACCATATATTTT. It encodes CASSPSAATGNTIYF.

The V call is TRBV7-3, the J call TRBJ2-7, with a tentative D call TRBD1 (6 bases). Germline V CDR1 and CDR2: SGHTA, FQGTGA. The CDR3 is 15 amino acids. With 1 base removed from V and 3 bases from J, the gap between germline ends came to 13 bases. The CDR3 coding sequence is TGTGCCAGCAGCTTAAGGCAGGGGTTCCTCTACGAGCAGTACTTC. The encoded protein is CASSLRQGFLYEQYF.

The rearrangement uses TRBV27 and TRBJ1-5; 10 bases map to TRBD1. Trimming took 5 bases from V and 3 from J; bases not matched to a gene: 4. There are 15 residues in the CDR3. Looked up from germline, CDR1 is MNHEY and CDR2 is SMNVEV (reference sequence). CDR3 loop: CASSPGQGNNQPQHF. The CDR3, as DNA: TGTGCCAGCAGTCCGGGACAGGGGAACAATCAGCCCCAGCATTTT.

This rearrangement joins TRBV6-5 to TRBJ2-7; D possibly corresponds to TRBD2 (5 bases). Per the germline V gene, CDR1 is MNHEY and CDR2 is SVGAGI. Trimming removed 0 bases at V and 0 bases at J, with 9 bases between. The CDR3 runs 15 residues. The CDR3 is CASSYSFGDSYEQYF. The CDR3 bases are TGTGCCAGCAGTTACTCGTTCGGGGACTCCTACGAGCAGTACTTC.

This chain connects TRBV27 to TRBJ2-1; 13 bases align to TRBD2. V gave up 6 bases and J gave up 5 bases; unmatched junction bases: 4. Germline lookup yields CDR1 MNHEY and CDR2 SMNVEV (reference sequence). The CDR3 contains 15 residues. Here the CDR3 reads CASRSGTSGNNEQFF. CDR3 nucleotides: TGTGCCAGCAGAAGCGGGACTAGCGGGAACAATGAGCAGTTCTTC.

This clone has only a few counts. CDR3 loop: CASSIGQYTEAFF. CDR3 sequence (DNA): TGTGCCAGTAGTATAGGCCAGTACACTGAAGCTTTCTTT. V gene TRBV19 combines with J gene TRBJ1-1; no clear D. The CDR3 runs to 13 residues. Germline V gene lookup returns CDR1 LNHDA and CDR2 SQIVND (reference sequence). The ends were cut back, 1 base at V and 3 bases at J, with 6 bases in the middle.

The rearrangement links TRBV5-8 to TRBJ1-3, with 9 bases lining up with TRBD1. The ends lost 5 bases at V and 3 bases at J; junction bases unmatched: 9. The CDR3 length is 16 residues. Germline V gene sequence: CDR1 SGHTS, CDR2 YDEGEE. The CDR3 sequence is CASSSGTGSRGNTIYF. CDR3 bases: TGTGCCAGCAGTTCCGGGACAGGGTCCCGTGGAAACACCATATATTTT.

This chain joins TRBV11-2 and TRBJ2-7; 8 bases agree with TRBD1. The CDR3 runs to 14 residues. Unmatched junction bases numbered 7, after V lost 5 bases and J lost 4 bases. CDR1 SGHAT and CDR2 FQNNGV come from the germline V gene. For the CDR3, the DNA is TGTGCCAGCAGCGCAGGGACAGGTTCATACGAGCAGTACTTC. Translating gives CASSAGTGSYEQYF.

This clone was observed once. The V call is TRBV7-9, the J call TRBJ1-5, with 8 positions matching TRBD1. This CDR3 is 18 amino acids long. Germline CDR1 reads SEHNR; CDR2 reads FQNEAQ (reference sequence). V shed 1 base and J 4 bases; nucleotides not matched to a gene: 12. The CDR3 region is CASSLVFTDRVGNQPQHF. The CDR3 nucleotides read TGTGCCAGCAGCTTAGTCTTTACGGACAGGGTTGGAAATCAGCCCCAGCATTTT. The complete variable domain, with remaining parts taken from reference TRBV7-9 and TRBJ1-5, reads DTGVSQNPRHKITKRGQNVTFRCDPISEHNRLYWYRQTLGQGPEFLTYFQNEAQLEKSRLLSDRFSAERPKGSFSTLEIQRTEQGDSAMYLCASSLVFTDRVGNQPQHFGDGTRLSIL.

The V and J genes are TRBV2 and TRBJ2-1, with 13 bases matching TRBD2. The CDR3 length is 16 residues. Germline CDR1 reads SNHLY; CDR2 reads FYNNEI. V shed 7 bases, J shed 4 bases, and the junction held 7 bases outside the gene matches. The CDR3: CASTNLGLAGYNEQFF. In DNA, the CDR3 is TGTGCCAGCACAAATTTGGGACTAGCGGGGTACAATGAGCAGTTCTTC.

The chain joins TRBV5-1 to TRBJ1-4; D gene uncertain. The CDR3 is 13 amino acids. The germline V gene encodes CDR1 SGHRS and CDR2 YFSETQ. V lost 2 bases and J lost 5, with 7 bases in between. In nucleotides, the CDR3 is TGCGCCAGCAGCTTAGCCCCGAATGAAAAACTGTTTTTT. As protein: CASSLAPNEKLFF.

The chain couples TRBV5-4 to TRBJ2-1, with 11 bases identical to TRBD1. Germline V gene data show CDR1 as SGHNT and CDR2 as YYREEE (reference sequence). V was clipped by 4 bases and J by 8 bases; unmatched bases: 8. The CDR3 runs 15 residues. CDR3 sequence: CASSRGGTGGDEQFF. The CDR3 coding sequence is TGTGCCAGCAGCCGGGGGGGGACAGGGGGGGATGAGCAGTTCTTC.

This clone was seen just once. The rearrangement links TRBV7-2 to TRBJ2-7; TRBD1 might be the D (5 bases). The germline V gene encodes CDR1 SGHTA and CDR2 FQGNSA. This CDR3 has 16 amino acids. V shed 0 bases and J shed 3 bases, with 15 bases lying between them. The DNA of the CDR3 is TGTGCCAGCAGCTTAGCGGGGCAGGTTAAGTACTACGAGCAGTACTTC. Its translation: CASSLAGQVKYYEQYF.